The text below deals with one T cell receptor beta chain. Its cognate antigen is unknown. The sample comes from a study of graft-versus-host responses after intestinal transplantation. Study details: Multivisceral, liver-intestinal, or isolated intestinal transplants were given to recipients. After anti-thymocyte globulin induction, recipients took tacrolimus and steroids for around three years.

The method was immunoSEQ multiplex PCR; TCRdb's version includes in-frame clones alone and lacks a portion of them. The data contain fewer than 150,000 clones, roughly 92% of them singletons. Trimming cost V 4 bases and J 1 base, with 8 bases left between them. Germline loops: CDR1 SGHRS, CDR2 YFSETQ. This CDR3 has 13 residues. This receptor was identified in a human donor who received an intestinal transplant. The material was unstimulated CD4+ T cells sorted from spleen or lymph node cells, obtained before intestinal transplant. The V and J genes are TRBV5-1 and TRBJ2-5; possible D gene TRBD1, 6 bases. Here the CDR3 reads CASSATGQETQYF. CDR3 DNA: TGCGCCAGCAGCGCGACAGGCCAAGAGACCCAGTACTTC.